This T cell receptor (beta chain) is from a study of OX40 agonist ivuxolimab in advanced cancers. In the study overall: Patients in dose escalation had liver, melanoma, kidney or head and neck cancers.

V lost 3 bases to trimming and J lost 4 bases, with 10 bases between them. The germline gives CDR1 LNHDA, CDR2 SQIVND (reference sequence). The CDR3 has 15 residues. Measured with immunoSEQ multiplex PCR; TCRdb has only the in-frame clones, and not every one. There are 95,000 to 150,000 clones in the sample; 75% to 90% occur only once, and approximately 0.51% lies in the top ten. J is TRBJ2-6 and V is TRBV19; D not certain. The starting material was CD4+ or CD8+ T cells sorted from blood, obtained in a trial of the OX40 agonist ivuxolimab. The sequence was collected from an adult with an advanced solid tumor such as melanoma, head and neck, liver or kidney cancer. The DNA of the CDR3 is TGTGCCAGTAGTATTAAGGAGACAGGGGCCAACGTCCTGACTTTC. Translating it yields CASSIKETGANVLTF.